These 30 T cell receptor beta chains share one sample of origin, sequenced in a study of T cells in Graves' hyperthyroidism and ophthalmopathy. The investigators amplified TCR beta CDR3 regions from RNA transcripts. The primer set for the first-round RT-PCR of the TCR CDR3 was HTBI. TCRdb re-analysed the multiplex PCR reads in MiXCR, keeping a single row per CDR3 protein. The data show 500,000 to 600,000 distinct CDR3 sequences, roughly 50% seen once. The specimen was peripheral blood or thyroid tissue (not recorded which). These TCRs come from a woman between 18 and 29 years old with Graves' hyperthyroidism.

In regard to this clonotype: With a much larger clone just one base away, this may be a read error. The V and J genes are TRBV20-1 and TRBJ2-7; 7 positions match TRBD2. The J segment lost 6 bases and the V segment lost 0 bases, leaving 11 bases of the junction unmatched. CDR1 is DFQATT and CDR2 is SNEGSKA in the germline V gene (reference sequence). The CDR3 extends over 15 amino acids. CDR3 DNA sequence: TGCAGTGCTAGAGATGGGGGGAGGGATGTATGCGAGCAGTACTTC. Protein product: CSARDGGRDVCEQYF.

This chain uses TRBV14 with TRBJ1-1; a possible D gene is TRBD1 (6 bases). The ends were cut back, 1 base at V and 6 bases at J, with 9 bases in the middle. Germline V gene lookup returns CDR1 SGHDN and CDR2 FVKESK. This CDR3 contains 13 residues. The CDR3 DNA reads as TGTGCCAGCAGCCAAGGGGGGCGCGCTGAAGCTTTCTTT. It encodes CASSQGGRAEAFF. Full variable domain (outside the CDR3, taken from reference TRBV14 and TRBJ1-1): EAGVTQFPSHSVIEKGQTVTLRCDPISGHDNLYWYRRVMGKEIKFLLHFVKESKQDESGMPNNRFLAERTGGTYSTLKVQPAELEDSGVYFCASSQGGRAEAFFGQGTRLTVV.

This clonotype has at least ten counts. The chain couples TRBV7-9 to TRBJ1-1; 8 bases match TRBD1. The germline V gene has CDR1 SEHNR and CDR2 FQNEAQ (reference sequence). The ends lost 7 bases at V and 5 bases at J; junction bases unmatched: 9. The CDR3 consists of 14 residues. The CDR3 sequence is CASTPTGGGTEAFF. For the CDR3, the DNA is TGTGCCAGCACCCCTACAGGGGGTGGGACTGAAGCTTTCTTT. Looking up the rest from reference TRBV7-9 and TRBJ1-1 gives the full variable domain: DTGVSQNPRHKITKRGQNVTFRCDPISEHNRLYWYRQTLGQGPEFLTYFQNEAQLEKSRLLSDRFSAERPKGSFSTLEIQRTEQGDSAMYLCASTPTGGGTEAFFGQGTRLTVV.

The J gene is TRBJ2-5, the V gene TRBV6-2 or TRBV6-3, with a weak D call TRBD2 (5 bases). V was clipped by 7 bases and J by 1 base, with 13 bases between them. The CDR3 length is 14 residues. Germline V lookup: CDR1 MNHEY, CDR2 SVGEGT. The CDR3 DNA reads as TGTGCCAGCACCGAGGGAGCGGCCCAAGAGACCCAGTACTTC. This codes for CASTEGAAQETQYF.

This clonotype appeared many times. The chain links TRBV27 to TRBJ1-2, with D unresolved. This CDR3 contains 15 residues. V lost 2 bases, J lost 3 bases, and 13 bases lay in between. Germline lookup yields CDR1 MNHEY and CDR2 SMNVEV (reference sequence). CDR3 region: CASSLVPTDYYGYTF. Written as DNA, the CDR3 is TGTGCCAGCAGTTTAGTCCCTACCGATTACTATGGCTACACCTTC.

This clonotype was counted many times. The chain uses TRBV24-1 and TRBJ2-5, with D possibly being TRBD1 (6 bases). Germline lookup yields CDR1 KGHDR and CDR2 SFDVKD. Trimming removed 4 bases at V and 5 bases at J, with 10 bases between. The CDR3 has 13 amino acids. In DNA form, the CDR3 reads TGTGCCACCAGTGACCGCAGGGGTGAGACCCAGTACTTC. Residues: CATSDRRGETQYF.

The CDR3 nucleotides read TGTGCCAGCAGCCTGTCAGGGGTGGGCAATTCACCCCTCCACTTT. Translating gives CASSLSGVGNSPLHF. The V call is TRBV7-2, the J call TRBJ1-6; perhaps TRBD1 as D (6 bases). CDR3 length: 15 amino acids. V was pared by 5 bases and J by 7 bases, with 15 bases between. Germline CDR1 is SGHTA and CDR2 is FQGNSA.

This clonotype occurred many times. The chain combines TRBV19 with TRBJ1-1; D remains unclear. The CDR3 has 11 amino acids. Germline CDR1 LNHDA, CDR2 SQIVND (reference sequence). Trimming took off 1 base at V and 4 bases at J, with 1 base between the two ends. The CDR3 reads CASSIVTEAFF. The CDR3 bases are TGTGCCAGTAGTATAGTCACTGAAGCTTTCTTT.

There are many counts of this clonotype. The chain joins TRBV6-1 to TRBJ2-5; TRBD2 agrees at 8 bases. Germline trimming cut 0 bases from V and 1 base from J; bases unmatched to any gene: 4. CDR1 and CDR2 from the germline V gene are MNHNS and SASEGT. The CDR3 totals 16 residues. The CDR3 DNA sequence: TGTGCCAGCAGTGAAGCCCCTAGCGGGCCCCAAGAGACCCAGTACTTC. It translates to CASSEAPSGPQETQYF.

Ten or more counts support this clonotype. V gene TRBV29-1 combines with J gene TRBJ2-7; 7 nucleotides match TRBD1. The CDR3 is 12 amino acids. Germline lookup yields CDR1 SQVTM and CDR2 ANQGSEA. Unmatched junction bases numbered 11, after V lost 8 bases and J lost 7 bases. The CDR3 here is CSTRTGAGEQYF. The CDR3 DNA reads as TGCAGCACCCGGACAGGCGCTGGGGAGCAGTACTTC.

This clonotype was picked up many times. This chain links TRBV11-2 with TRBJ1-1, with a possible D match to TRBD1 (6 bases). Germline V gene lookup returns CDR1 SGHAT and CDR2 FQNNGV. V was trimmed by 5 bases and J by 5 bases, leaving 15 bases between them. This CDR3 contains 14 residues. The CDR3 sequence is CASSPQGIGTEAFF. The CDR3 bases are TGTGCCAGCAGCCCGCAGGGGATTGGGACTGAAGCTTTCTTT.

This clonotype was seen many times. The chain combines TRBV9 with TRBJ2-7; a possible D gene is TRBD2 (5 bases). From germline, CDR1 is SGDLS and CDR2 YYNGEE. The CDR3 spans 15 residues. Trimming pared 0 bases from V and 0 bases from J, leaving 10 bases between. CDR3: CASSVAWESSYEQYF. The DNA of the CDR3 is TGTGCCAGCAGCGTAGCATGGGAGAGCTCCTACGAGCAGTACTTC. The whole variable domain, remainder taken from reference TRBV9 and TRBJ2-7, is DSGVTQTPKHLITATGQRVTLRCSPRSGDLSVYWYQQSLDQGLQFLIQYYNGEERAKGNILERFSAQQFPDLHSELNLSSLELGDSALYFCASSVAWESSYEQYFGPGTRLTVT.

There are many counts of this clonotype. The chain uses TRBV25-1 and TRBJ1-3; D not certain. The CDR3 consists of 13 residues. The germline V gene has CDR1 MGHDK and CDR2 SYGVNS. With 4 bases removed from V and 0 bases from J, the gap between germline ends came to 4 bases. CDR3 sequence reads: CASSVISGNTIYF. The DNA for the CDR3 is TGTGCCAGCAGTGTCATCTCTGGAAACACCATATATTTT.

CDR3 sequence: CAISESAGVNEKLFF. In DNA form, the CDR3 reads TGTGCCATCAGTGAGTCGGCGGGCGTCAATGAAAAACTGTTTTTT. The rearrangement uses TRBV10-3 and TRBJ1-4; D not resolved. Germline loops: CDR1 ENHRY, CDR2 SYGVKD. This CDR3 has 15 residues. V dropped 0 bases and J dropped 5 bases, with 10 bases sitting between them.

This clonotype was detected many times. The genes are TRBV20-1 and TRBJ2-5, with 10 positions matching TRBD2. The germline CDR1 and CDR2 sequences are DFQATT and SNEGSKA (reference sequence). The J segment lost 5 bases and the V segment lost 4 bases, leaving 4 bases of the junction unmatched. The CDR3 is 13 residues long. The CDR3 DNA reads TGCAGTGCTAATCTAGCGGGAGAGGAGACCCAGTACTTC. Protein product: CSANLAGEETQYF.

J is TRBJ2-7 and V is TRBV7-3, with 7 bases identical to TRBD2. The CDR3 loop spans 15 amino acids. Germline V gene sequence: CDR1 SGHTA, CDR2 FQGTGA. The V gene end was trimmed by 6 bases and the J gene end by 0 bases; junction bases not matched to a gene: 8. CDR3 in DNA: TGTGCCAGCAGTTTATTGCCTAGCGGCTCCTACGAGCAGTACTTC. Its protein product is CASSLLPSGSYEQYF.

A note on this clonotype: A much larger clone lies one base from this, so it may be a read error. The chain combines TRBV5-4 with TRBJ1-1, with 7 positions matching TRBD1. CDR3 length: 14 amino acids. Per germline, CDR1 SGHNT and CDR2 YYREEE (reference sequence). The CDR3 spells CAGSGGQALAEAFF. The DNA of the CDR3 is TGTGCCGGCAGCGGCGGACAGGCTTTGGCTGAAGCTTTCTTT.

The chain joins TRBV7-9 to TRBJ2-7; 8 bases line up with TRBD1. Germline lookup yields CDR1 SEHNR and CDR2 FQNEAQ (reference sequence). The junction had 6 bases not matched to a gene; V was cut back by 1 base and J by 1 base. The CDR3 covers 16 residues. DNA of the CDR3: TGTGCCAGCAGCTTAGTATGGGACAGGAGATCCTACGAGCAGTACTTC. This gives the protein CASSLVWDRRSYEQYF.

As for this clonotype: This may stem from a read error, because a much larger clone lies one nucleotide away. This chain uses TRBV12-3 or TRBV12-4 with TRBJ1-4; D may be TRBD1 (6 bases). The CDR3 has 16 residues. The CDR3 DNA is TGTGCCAGCAGCCAAGAAAATTGGGGGCGGAATGGAAAACTGTTTTTT. It yields the protein CASSQENWGRNGKLFF.

This clonotype was recorded at least ten times. The chain links TRBV4-1 to TRBJ1-1; D is unclear. Germline V gene lookup returns CDR1 MGHRA and CDR2 YSYEKL. The CDR3 is 11 amino acids. V was trimmed by 2 bases and J by 2 bases, leaving 0 bases between them. This CDR3 reads CASSQNTEAFF. DNA for the CDR3: TGCGCCAGCAGCCAAAACACTGAAGCTTTCTTT.

This clonotype was recorded at least ten times. The rearrangement links TRBV19 to TRBJ1-4; no clear D gene. The CDR3 runs 15 residues. V was trimmed by 10 bases and J by 7 bases, leaving 22 bases between them. Germline V gene sequence: CDR1 LNHDA, CDR2 SQIVND (reference sequence). The CDR3 region is CATSPEKEPGEKLFF. CDR3 DNA sequence: TGTGCCACCTCCCCCGAGAAGGAACCGGGTGAAAAACTGTTTTTT.

Ten or more counts support this clonotype. V and J are TRBV24-1 and TRBJ2-2, with 10 bases aligning to TRBD1. CDR3 length: 16 amino acids. Germline CDR1 KGHDR, CDR2 SFDVKD. J was trimmed by 6 bases and V by 4 bases; bases with no gene match: 7. CDR3 sequence reads: CATSDPTGGASGELFF. The CDR3 DNA reads as TGTGCCACCAGTGACCCGACAGGGGGCGCATCCGGGGAGCTGTTTTTT.

This clonotype was observed many times. The rearrangement joins TRBV9 to TRBJ1-6, with 12 positions matching TRBD1. The V segment lost 3 bases and the J segment 10 bases; nucleotides outside the gene matches: 8. This CDR3 has 16 amino acids. Germline assignment: CDR1 SGDLS and CDR2 YYNGEE. This CDR3 is CASSAESGTGGSPLHF. CDR3 coding DNA: TGTGCCAGCAGCGCGGAATCCGGGACAGGGGGCTCACCCCTCCACTTT. Combining the CDR3 with reference TRBV9 and TRBJ1-6 gives the whole variable domain DSGVTQTPKHLITATGQRVTLRCSPRSGDLSVYWYQQSLDQGLQFLIQYYNGEERAKGNILERFSAQQFPDLHSELNLSSLELGDSALYFCASSAESGTGGSPLHFGNGTRLTVT.

The V call is TRBV3-1, the J call TRBJ1-1; unclear D gene. This CDR3 has 17 amino acids. The V end lost 4 bases, the J end lost 0 bases, and 18 bases lay between the germline ends. Germline V gene sequence: CDR1 LGHDT, CDR2 YNNKEL (reference sequence). The CDR3 coding sequence is TGTGCCAGCAGCCTAGGAGCACTGACCTTTATGAACACTGAAGCTTTCTTT. Its translation is CASSLGALTFMNTEAFF.

The chain carries TRBV19 and TRBJ2-3, with no clear D. V was pared by 3 bases and J by 6 bases, with 4 bases between. This CDR3 contains 11 residues. CDR1 and CDR2 from the germline V gene are LNHDA and SQIVND (reference sequence). This chain's CDR3 is CASSMVDTQYF. The CDR3 nucleotides are TGTGCCAGTAGTATGGTGGATACGCAGTATTTT.

Only a few counts were recorded for this clonotype. The chain couples TRBV7-6 to TRBJ2-3; no reliable D call. The germline V gene has CDR1 SGHVS and CDR2 FNYEAQ. V shed 5 bases and J shed 6 bases, with 9 bases lying between them. This CDR3 has 12 residues. CDR3 in DNA: TGTGCCAGCAGCCCCCAGGTTGATACGCAGTATTTT. The encoded protein is CASSPQVDTQYF.

This clonotype was seen once. This rearrangement joins TRBV7-3 to TRBJ2-7, with TRBD2 as a possible D gene (5 bases). V was shortened by 5 bases and J by 1 base, with 24 bases between the two germline ends. The CDR3 spans 18 residues. Germline values: CDR1 SGHTA, CDR2 FQGTGA. The CDR3 sequence: CASSGSGNTGEGSYEQYF. In DNA form, the CDR3 reads TGTGCCAGCAGCGGTTCCGGGAACACCGGGGAAGGGTCCTACGAGCAGTACTTC.

This clonotype came up many times. The rearrangement joins TRBV29-1 to TRBJ2-5; the D is unclear. This CDR3 has 14 residues. The V gene's germline CDR1 is SQVTM and CDR2 ANQGSEA. With 6 bases removed from V and 4 bases from J, the gap between germline ends came to 18 bases. CDR3 coding DNA: TGCAGCGTAACCACCCCACTCAGTCGAGAGACCCAGTACTTC. Its translation: CSVTTPLSRETQYF.

The gene calls are TRBV24-1 and TRBJ2-2; D gene uncertain. CDR1 is KGHDR and CDR2 is SFDVKD in the germline V gene. V dropped 12 bases and J dropped 0 bases, with 10 bases sitting between them. CDR3 length: 13 amino acids. The CDR3 DNA reads as TGTGCCCCCACGGCGGCGAACACCGGGGAGCTGTTTTTT. Its protein product is CAPTAANTGELFF.

This clonotype came up many times. The rearrangement uses TRBV30 and TRBJ1-2; 8 nucleotides match TRBD1. This CDR3 region has 12 residues. CDR1 is GTSNPN, CDR2 SVGIG, per germline (reference sequence). After removal of 8 bases from V and 4 bases from J, the junction contained 6 bases not matched to a gene. CDR3: CARQGNTYGYTF. The CDR3 coding sequence is TGTGCCCGACAGGGGAATACCTATGGCTACACCTTC. Together with reference TRBV30 and TRBJ1-2, the CDR3 gives the full variable domain: SQTIHQWPATLVQPVGSPLSLECTVEGTSNPNLYWYRQAAGRGLQLLFYSVGIGQISSEVPQNLSASRPQDRQFILSSKKLLLSDSGFYLCARQGNTYGYTFGSGTRLTVV.